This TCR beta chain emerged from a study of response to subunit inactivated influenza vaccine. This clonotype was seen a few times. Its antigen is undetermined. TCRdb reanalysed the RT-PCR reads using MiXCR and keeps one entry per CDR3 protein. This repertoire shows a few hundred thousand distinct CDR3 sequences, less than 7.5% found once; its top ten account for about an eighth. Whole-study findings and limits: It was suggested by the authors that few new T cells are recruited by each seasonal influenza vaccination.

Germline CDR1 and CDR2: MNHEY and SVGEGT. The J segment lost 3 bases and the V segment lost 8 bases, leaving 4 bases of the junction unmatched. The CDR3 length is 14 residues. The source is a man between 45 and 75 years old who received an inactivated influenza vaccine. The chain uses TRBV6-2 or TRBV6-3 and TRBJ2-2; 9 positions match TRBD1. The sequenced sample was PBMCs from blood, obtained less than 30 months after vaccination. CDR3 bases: TGTGCCAGCGAACAGGGGGCGTACACCGGGGAGCTGTTTTTT. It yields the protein CASEQGAYTGELFF.